This T cell receptor (beta chain) was recorded in a study of graft-versus-host responses after intestinal transplantation. About the study: Each of the recipients got a multivisceral, liver-intestinal, or isolated intestinal transplant.

Note on this clone: Its antigen is still unknown.

Libraries were prepared by immunoSEQ multiplex PCR; TCRdb keeps only in-frame clonotypes and omits some of them. This table has over 65,000 clones, about 90% appearing once. Findings and caveats of the study: Recipient marrow held GvH clones, some first seen in ileum or blood.

V was shortened by 4 bases and J by 3 bases, with 19 bases between the two germline ends. This CDR3 comprises 16 residues. Per germline, CDR1 SGHTA and CDR2 FQGNSA. This clonotype was sampled from a human patient who received an intestinal transplant, so some T cells may come from the graft donor. The rearrangement uses TRBV7-2 and TRBJ2-7; maybe TRBD1 (7 bases). Here the sequenced sample was PBMCs, taken 98 days after intestinal transplantation. For the CDR3, the DNA is TGTGCCAGCAGCTCCGGCGGACAGGAGGGACTCTACGAGCAGTACTTC. Protein product: CASSSGGQEGLYEQYF.